This T cell receptor (beta chain) comes out of a study of blood T cell repertoires in COVID-19 (dated by TCRdb to 2019 to 2021). General notes on the study: Collaborator samples came from the United States, Italy and Spain and covered acute and convalescent phases of COVID-19. The material from the prospective study consisted of cDNA or gDNA derived from T cells, B-cell-depleted T cells, or PBMCs. Deeply sampled blood TCRbeta repertoires from subjects exposed to, actively infected with, or recovered from COVID-19 were included in the dataset. The repertoires were released in a freely available public database meant as a resource for research on the immune response to SARS-CoV-2. The samples were drawn from the first 160 participants of the ongoing ImmuneRACE study and from 1,254 subjects provided by 6 global collaborators. Nearly every sample came with metadata listing a de-identified subject ID, COVID-19 status, age in years and sex. Where HLA class I and class II types were available, the types were taken from metadata supplied by the sample provider, not from assay-based typing.

Its CDR3 holds 15 amino acids, cysteine through phenylalanine. The entry retains the CDR3 DNA only, 45 bases that are in frame from base 1. The germline V gene gives CDR1 as KGHSH and CDR2 as LQKENI. Trimming at the junction amounts to 1 base on V and 6 bases on J, and the germline ends lie 15 bases apart. Whole blood was collected in K2EDTA tubes by collaborating institutions according to the institutions' own protocols. For TCRbeta analysis, collaborators shipped samples as frozen whole blood, isolated PBMCs, or DNA extracted from either of those sample types. Broader findings and caveats from the paper: How much clinical and demographic metadata was included differed by source and by participant, and the metadata was provided uncurated.

TCRbeta CDR3 regions were amplified from genomic DNA using the immunoSEQ Assay, a bias-controlled multiplex PCR. Per the original workflow: Nucleated cell counts per sample were estimated from amplification of reference gene primers within the assay. To quantify the absolute abundance of each unique TCRbeta CDR3 rearrangement, sequence reads were collapsed and filtered. For each sample, productive Simpson clonality was calculated by taking the square root of Simpson's diversity index across productive rearrangements. Imported from immuneACCESS, the table was reduced by TCRdb to in-frame sequences with V and J called. These copies leave out some clones; in studies compared against another copy, an unresolved V gene accounts for under half, and the cause of the remainder is not known. V, J and clone size are taken as reported in that table, and D and trimming were inferred from the DNA itself. The sample table records 200,000 to 250,000 clones; under 90% of these occur just once. 3.5% to 5% of the sample rests with the top ten.

A word on this clone: The target of this receptor is not known. The input lacks base qualities; no much larger clone sits a single base away.

The sequenced sample was peripheral blood. Recombination joined TRBV18 with TRBJ1-1; the D gene cannot be resolved reliably. This clonotype originated in a man aged 50 to 59 with acute or convalescent COVID-19. The DNA sequence is as follows: TGTGCCAGCTCACCACGCGTGGAGATGAATGCTGAAGCTTTCTTT. This codes for CASSPRVEMNAEAFF.